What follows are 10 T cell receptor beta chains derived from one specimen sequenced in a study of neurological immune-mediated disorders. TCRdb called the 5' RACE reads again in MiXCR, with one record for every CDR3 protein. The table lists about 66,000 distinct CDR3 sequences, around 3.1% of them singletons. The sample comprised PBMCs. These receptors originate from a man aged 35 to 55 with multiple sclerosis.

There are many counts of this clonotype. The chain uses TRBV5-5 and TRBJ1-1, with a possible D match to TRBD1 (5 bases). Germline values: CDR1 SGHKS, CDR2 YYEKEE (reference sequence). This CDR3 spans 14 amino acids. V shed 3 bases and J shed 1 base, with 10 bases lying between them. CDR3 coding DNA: TGTGCCAGCAGCTGGGGCAGTAGGAACACTGAAGCTTTCTTT. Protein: CASSWGSRNTEAFF.

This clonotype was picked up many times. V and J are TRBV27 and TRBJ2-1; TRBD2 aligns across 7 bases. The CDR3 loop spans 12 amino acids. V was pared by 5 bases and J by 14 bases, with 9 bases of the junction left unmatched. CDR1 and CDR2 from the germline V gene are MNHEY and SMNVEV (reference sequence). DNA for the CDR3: TGTGCCAGCAGTGCCTCGGCGGGAGTTAAGTTCTTC. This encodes CASSASAGVKFF.

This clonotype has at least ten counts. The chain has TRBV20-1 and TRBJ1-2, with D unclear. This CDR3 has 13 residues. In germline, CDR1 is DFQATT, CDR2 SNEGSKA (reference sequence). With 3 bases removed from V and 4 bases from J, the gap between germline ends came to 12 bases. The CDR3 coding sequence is TGCAGTGCTAGTCCGGACGCAGGCTATGGCTACACCTTC. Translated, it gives CSASPDAGYGYTF.

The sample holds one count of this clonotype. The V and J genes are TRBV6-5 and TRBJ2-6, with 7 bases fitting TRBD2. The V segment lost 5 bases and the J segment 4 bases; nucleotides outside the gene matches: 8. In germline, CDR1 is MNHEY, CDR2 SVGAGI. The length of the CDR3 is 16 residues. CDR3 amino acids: CASSTPRGVGANVLTF. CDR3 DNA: TGTGCCAGCAGTACCCCTCGGGGGGTAGGGGCCAACGTCCTGACTTTC.

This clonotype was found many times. The CDR3 sequence is CASSQDRDRRGTTDTQYF. As DNA, the CDR3 is TGTGCCAGCAGCCAAGATAGAGATCGGCGGGGGACCACAGATACGCAGTATTTT. This chain links TRBV3-1 with TRBJ2-3, with TRBD2 matching over 7 bases. From germline, CDR1 is LGHDT and CDR2 YNNKEL (reference sequence). The CDR3 runs 18 residues. The V segment lost 0 bases and the J segment 2 bases; nucleotides outside the gene matches: 11.

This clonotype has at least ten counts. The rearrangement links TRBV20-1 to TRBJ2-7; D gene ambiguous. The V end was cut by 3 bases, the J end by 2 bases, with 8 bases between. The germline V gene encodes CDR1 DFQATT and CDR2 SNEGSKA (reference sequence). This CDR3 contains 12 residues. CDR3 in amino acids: CSARDPTYEQYF. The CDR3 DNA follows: TGCAGTGCTAGGGACCCCACCTACGAGCAGTACTTC.

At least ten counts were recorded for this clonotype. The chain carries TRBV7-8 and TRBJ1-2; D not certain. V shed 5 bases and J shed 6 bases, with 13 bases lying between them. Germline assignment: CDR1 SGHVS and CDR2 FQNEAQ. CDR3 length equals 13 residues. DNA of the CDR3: TGTGCCAGCAGCCACTCACGGGAGGATGGCTACACCTTC. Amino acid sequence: CASSHSREDGYTF.

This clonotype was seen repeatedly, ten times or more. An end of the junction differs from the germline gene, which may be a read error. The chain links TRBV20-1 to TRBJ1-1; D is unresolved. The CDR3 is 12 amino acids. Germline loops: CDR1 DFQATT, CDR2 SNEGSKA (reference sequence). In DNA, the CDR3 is TGCAGTGCGTCTCCACCAAACAGTGAAGCTTTCTTT. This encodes CSASPPNSEAFF.

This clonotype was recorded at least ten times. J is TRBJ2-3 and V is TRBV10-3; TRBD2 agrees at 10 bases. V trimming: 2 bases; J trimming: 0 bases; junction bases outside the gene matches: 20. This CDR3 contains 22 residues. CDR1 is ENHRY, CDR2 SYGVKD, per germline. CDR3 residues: CAISEPGSRVGSGGPSTDTQYF. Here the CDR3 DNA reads TGTGCCATCAGTGAGCCGGGATCCAGGGTCGGTAGCGGGGGGCCGAGCACAGATACGCAGTATTTT.

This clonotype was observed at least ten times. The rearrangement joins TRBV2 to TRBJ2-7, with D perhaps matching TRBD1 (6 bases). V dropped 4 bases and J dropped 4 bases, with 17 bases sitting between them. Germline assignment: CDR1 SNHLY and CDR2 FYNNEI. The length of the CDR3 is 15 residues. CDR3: CASSGSLNQGYEQYF. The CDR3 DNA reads TGTGCCAGCAGTGGCTCACTCAATCAGGGGTACGAGCAGTACTTC. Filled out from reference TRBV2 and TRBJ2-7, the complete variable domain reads EPEVTQTPSHQVTQMGQEVILRCVPISNHLYFYWYRQILGQKVEFLVSFYNNEISEKSEIFDDQFSVERPDGSNFTLKIRSTKLEDSAMYFCASSGSLNQGYEQYFGPGTRLTVT.